The 3 T cell receptor beta chains given below trace back to one sample, sequenced in a study of cytomegalovirus exposure and HLA in healthy donors. Clones were sequenced by immunoSEQ multiplex PCR, and TCRdb holds only the in-frame ones, with some missing. Here the sample spans 250,000 to 300,000 clones, 65% to 90% being singletons. Sequencing was carried out using PBMCs. The receptor set was obtained from a woman aged 18-35 years in good health and CMV-seronegative.

This sequence joins TRBV14 and TRBJ2-7, with TRBD2 matching 9 bases. The CDR3 consists of 15 residues. CDR1 is SGHDN, CDR2 FVKESK, per germline. The V segment lost 4 bases and the J segment 5 bases; nucleotides outside the gene matches: 9. The CDR3 is CASSLSGSKPDEQYF. CDR3 DNA sequence: TGTGCCAGCAGCCTTAGCGGGAGTAAACCCGACGAGCAGTACTTC.

This clone was observed at least ten times. This sequence joins TRBV6-4 and TRBJ2-3, with 7 nucleotides matching TRBD2. Germline lookup yields CDR1 MRHNA and CDR2 SNTAGT. The CDR3 covers 14 residues. The V and J ends lost 4 bases and 0 bases, in that order; junction bases with no gene match: 1. The CDR3 spells CASSVSGSTDTQYF. CDR3 nucleotides: TGTGCCAGCAGTGTTAGCGGGAGCACAGATACGCAGTATTTT.

The rearrangement links TRBV4-3 to TRBJ2-1, with D possibly TRBD2 on 5 matching bases. V was pared by 1 base and J by 0 bases, with 10 bases between. Germline V lookup: CDR1 LGHNA, CDR2 YSLEER. The CDR3 consists of 16 residues. The chain's CDR3 is CASSQGEGPSYNEQFF. The CDR3 DNA reads as TGCGCCAGCAGCCAAGGAGAGGGTCCCTCCTACAATGAGCAGTTCTTC.